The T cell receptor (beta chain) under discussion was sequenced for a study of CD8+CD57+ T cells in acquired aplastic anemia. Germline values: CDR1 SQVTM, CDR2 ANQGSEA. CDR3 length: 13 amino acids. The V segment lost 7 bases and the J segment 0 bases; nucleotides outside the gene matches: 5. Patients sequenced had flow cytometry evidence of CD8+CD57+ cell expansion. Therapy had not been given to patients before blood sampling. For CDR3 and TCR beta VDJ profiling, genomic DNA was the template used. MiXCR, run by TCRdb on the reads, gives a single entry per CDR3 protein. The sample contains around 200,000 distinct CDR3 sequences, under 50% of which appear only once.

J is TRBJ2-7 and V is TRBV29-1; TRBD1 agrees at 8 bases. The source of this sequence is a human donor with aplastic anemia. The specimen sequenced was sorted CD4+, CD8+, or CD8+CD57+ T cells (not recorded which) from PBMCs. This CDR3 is CSARTGPSYEQYF. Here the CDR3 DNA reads TGCAGCGCAAGGACAGGGCCCTCCTACGAGCAGTACTTC.